This T cell receptor beta chain was recovered during a study of beta chain features in type 1 diabetes. Study-wide results and caveats: The naive, central memory and Treg TCRB repertoires showed an apparent similarity that was greater among patients than among healthy donors.

TCRB transcripts that were expressed got sequenced, as all of the isolated RNA had been reverse transcribed. Sequencing used immunoSEQ multiplex PCR; TCRdb keeps in-frame clones, though not all of them. Found here are hundreds of thousands of clones, about 12% of them singletons; the top ten hold around 0.015%. As concerns this clone: Its target is unknown.

Germline CDR1 and CDR2: MDHEN and SYDVKM. The V and J ends lost 4 bases and 2 bases respectively, with 9 bases between them. The CDR3 is made up of 13 amino acids. The chain couples TRBV28 to TRBJ2-7; unclear D gene. The sequencing input was naive CD4+ T cells from blood. The sequence came from a man between 18 and 35 years old in good health. The chain's CDR3 is CASSSLSPYEQYF. In nucleotides, the CDR3 is TGTGCCAGCAGTTCTCTCTCTCCCTACGAGCAGTACTTC.